The 9 T cell receptor beta chains given below trace back to one sample, sequenced in a study of TIL therapy for anti-PD-1-resistant metastatic lung cancer. Described time point: pre-treatment sample, taken before nivolumab and TIL therapy. The tumor samples were excised metastases, mostly pleural nodules or supraclavicular lymph nodes. The immunoSEQ assay was v3. Profiled with immunoSEQ multiplex PCR; TCRdb holds only in-frame clones, not every one. This sample yields approximately 92,000 clones, of which roughly two thirds are seen a single time; roughly 9.7% belongs to the top ten. The input for sequencing was tumor tissue, taken at baseline. Every receptor here comes from a person aged 30 to 80 with non-small cell lung cancer.

The chain employs TRBV9 and TRBJ2-6; 9 positions match TRBD1. The junction had 8 bases not matched to a gene; V was cut back by 0 bases and J by 1 base. This CDR3 has 19 residues. Germline V lookup: CDR1 SGDLS, CDR2 YYNGEE. CDR3: CASSVDLGQGRSGANVLTF. DNA for the CDR3: TGTGCCAGCAGCGTAGACCTCGGACAGGGGCGTTCTGGGGCCAACGTCCTGACTTTC.

J is TRBJ2-1 and V is TRBV3-1 (or the pseudogene TRBV3-2), with D unresolved. The CDR3 is 11 residues long. With 6 bases removed from V and 9 bases from J, the gap between germline ends came to 9 bases. Germline V gene lookup returns CDR1 LGHDT and CDR2 YNNKEL (reference sequence). DNA of the CDR3: TGTGCCAGCAGAAGGAAGCTTGAGCAGTTCTTC. It yields the protein CASRRKLEQFF.

The chain carries TRBV6-4 and TRBJ2-5, with D possibly TRBD2 on 6 matching bases. V shed 4 bases and J shed 1 base, with 13 bases lying between them. The CDR3 sequence is 15 residues long. The germline gives CDR1 MRHNA, CDR2 SNTAGT. The CDR3 protein is CASSGSGLAQETQYF. The DNA of the CDR3 is TGTGCCAGCAGTGGCTCGGGACTTGCCCAAGAGACCCAGTACTTC.

This clone was recorded a few times. This chain joins TRBV5-5 and TRBJ2-7; 7 nucleotides match TRBD1. J lost 4 bases, V lost 2 bases, and 9 bases had no gene match. CDR3 size: 15 residues. Germline V lookup: CDR1 SGHKS, CDR2 YYEKEE (reference sequence). Here the CDR3 DNA reads TGTGCCAGCAGCTTTCTAAGGGACAGCTCTTACGAGCAGTACTTC. Residues: CASSFLRDSSYEQYF. The full variable domain, completed using reference TRBV5-5 and TRBJ2-7, is DAGVTQSPTHLIKTRGQQVTLRCSPISGHKSVSWYQQVLGQGPQFIFQYYEKEERGRGNFPDRFSARQFPNYSSELNVNALLLGDSALYLCASSFLRDSSYEQYFGPGTRLTVT.

This chain connects TRBV6-5 to TRBJ1-1; 10 nucleotides align to TRBD1. This CDR3 is 15 amino acids long. Trimming at V came to 6 bases and at J to 3 bases, leaving 7 bases not matched to a gene. CDR1 and CDR2 (germline): MNHEY, SVGAGI. CDR3 DNA: TGTGCCAGCAGCTCCCGACAGGGGGCCCACACTGAAGCTTTCTTT. This translates into CASSSRQGAHTEAFF.

This clone was counted ten times or more. Other DNA sequences in this specimen translate into the identical CDR3. The V gene is TRBV19, the J gene TRBJ1-5; 8 positions match TRBD1. The V gene's germline CDR1 is LNHDA and CDR2 SQIVND (reference sequence). Trimming cost V 9 bases and J 3 bases; bases outside gene matches: 7. The CDR3 consists of 14 residues. The DNA for the CDR3 is TGTGCCAGCAGAGACAGGGGCGACAATCAGCCCCAGCATTTT. This codes for CASRDRGDNQPQHF.

This clone came up a few times. This chain uses TRBV18 with TRBJ2-5; D not resolved. From germline, CDR1 is KGHSH and CDR2 LQKENI. V was cut by 1 base and J by 6 bases, with 9 bases left in between. The CDR3 runs to 13 residues. The CDR3 DNA reads as TGTGCCAGCTCACCACGTAGGGTTAAGACCCAGTACTTC. Its protein is CASSPRRVKTQYF.

This clone was seen once. The rearrangement uses TRBV9 and TRBJ2-1; D possibly corresponds to TRBD2 (6 bases). V gave up 0 bases and J gave up 0 bases, with 7 bases separating them. The CDR3 sequence is 15 residues long. The germline gives CDR1 SGDLS, CDR2 YYNGEE. CDR3 sequence: CASSVGGISYNEQFF. The CDR3 bases are TGTGCCAGCAGCGTAGGCGGGATCTCCTACAATGAGCAGTTCTTC.

The chain combines TRBV4-2 with TRBJ2-2; D remains unclear. The germline gives CDR1 LGHNA, CDR2 YNFKEQ. The CDR3 spans 16 residues. Trimming removed 4 bases at V and 1 base at J, with 13 bases between. DNA of the CDR3: TGTGCCAGCAGCCTCCGTACGTCGTTGAACACCGGGGAGCTGTTTTTT. This gives the protein CASSLRTSLNTGELFF.